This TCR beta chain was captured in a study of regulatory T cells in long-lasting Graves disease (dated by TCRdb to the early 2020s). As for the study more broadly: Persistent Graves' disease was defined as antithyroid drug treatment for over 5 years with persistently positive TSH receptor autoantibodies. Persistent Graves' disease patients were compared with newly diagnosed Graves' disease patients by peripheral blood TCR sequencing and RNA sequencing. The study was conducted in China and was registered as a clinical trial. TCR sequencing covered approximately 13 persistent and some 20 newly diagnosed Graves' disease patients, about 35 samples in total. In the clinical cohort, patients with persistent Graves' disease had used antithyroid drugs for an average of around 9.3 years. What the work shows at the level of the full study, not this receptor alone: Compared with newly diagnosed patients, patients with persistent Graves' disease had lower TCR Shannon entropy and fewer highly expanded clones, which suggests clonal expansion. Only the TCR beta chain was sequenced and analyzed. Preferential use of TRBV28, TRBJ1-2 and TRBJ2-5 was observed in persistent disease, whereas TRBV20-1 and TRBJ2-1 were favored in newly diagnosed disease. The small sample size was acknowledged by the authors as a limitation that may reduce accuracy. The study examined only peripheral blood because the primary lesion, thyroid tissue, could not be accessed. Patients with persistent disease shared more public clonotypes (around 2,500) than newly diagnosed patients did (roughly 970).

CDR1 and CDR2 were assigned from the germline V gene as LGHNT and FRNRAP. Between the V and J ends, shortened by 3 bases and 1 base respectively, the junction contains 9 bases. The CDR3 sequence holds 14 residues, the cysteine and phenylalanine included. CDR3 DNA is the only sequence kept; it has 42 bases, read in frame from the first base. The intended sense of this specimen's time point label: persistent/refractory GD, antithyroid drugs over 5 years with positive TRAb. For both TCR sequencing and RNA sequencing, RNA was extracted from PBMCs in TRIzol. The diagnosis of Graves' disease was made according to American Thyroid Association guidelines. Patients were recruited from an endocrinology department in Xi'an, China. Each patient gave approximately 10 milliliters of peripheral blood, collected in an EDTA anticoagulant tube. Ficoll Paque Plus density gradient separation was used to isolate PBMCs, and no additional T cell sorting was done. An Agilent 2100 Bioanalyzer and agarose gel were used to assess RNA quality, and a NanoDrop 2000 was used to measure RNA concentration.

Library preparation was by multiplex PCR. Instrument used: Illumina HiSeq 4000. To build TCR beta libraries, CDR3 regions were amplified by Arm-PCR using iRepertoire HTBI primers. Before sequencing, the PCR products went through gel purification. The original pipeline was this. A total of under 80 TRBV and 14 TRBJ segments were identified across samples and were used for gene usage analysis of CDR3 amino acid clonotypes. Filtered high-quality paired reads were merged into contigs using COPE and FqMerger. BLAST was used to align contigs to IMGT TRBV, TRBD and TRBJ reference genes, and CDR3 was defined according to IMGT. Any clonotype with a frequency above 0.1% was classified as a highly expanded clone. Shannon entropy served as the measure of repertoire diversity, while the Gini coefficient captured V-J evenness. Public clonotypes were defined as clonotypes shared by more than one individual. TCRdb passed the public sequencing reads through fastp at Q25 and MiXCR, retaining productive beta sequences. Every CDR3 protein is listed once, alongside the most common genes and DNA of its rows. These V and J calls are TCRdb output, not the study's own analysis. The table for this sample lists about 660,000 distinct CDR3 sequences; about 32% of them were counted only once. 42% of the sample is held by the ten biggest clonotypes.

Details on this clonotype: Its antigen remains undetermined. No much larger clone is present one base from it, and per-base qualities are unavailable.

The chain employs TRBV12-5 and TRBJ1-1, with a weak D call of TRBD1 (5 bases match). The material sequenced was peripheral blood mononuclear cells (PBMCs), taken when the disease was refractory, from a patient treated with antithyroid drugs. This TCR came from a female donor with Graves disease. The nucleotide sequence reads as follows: TGTGCTAGTGGTTTTGGGCAGGGGAACACTGAAGCTTTCTTT. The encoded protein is CASGFGQGNTEAFF. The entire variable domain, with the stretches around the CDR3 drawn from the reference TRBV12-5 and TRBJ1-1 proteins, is DARVTQTPRHKVTEMGQEVTMRCQPILGHNTVFWYRQTMMQGLELLAYFRNRAPLDDSGMPKDRFSAEMPDATLATLKIQPSEPRDSAVYFCASGFGQGNTEAFFGQGTRLTVV.